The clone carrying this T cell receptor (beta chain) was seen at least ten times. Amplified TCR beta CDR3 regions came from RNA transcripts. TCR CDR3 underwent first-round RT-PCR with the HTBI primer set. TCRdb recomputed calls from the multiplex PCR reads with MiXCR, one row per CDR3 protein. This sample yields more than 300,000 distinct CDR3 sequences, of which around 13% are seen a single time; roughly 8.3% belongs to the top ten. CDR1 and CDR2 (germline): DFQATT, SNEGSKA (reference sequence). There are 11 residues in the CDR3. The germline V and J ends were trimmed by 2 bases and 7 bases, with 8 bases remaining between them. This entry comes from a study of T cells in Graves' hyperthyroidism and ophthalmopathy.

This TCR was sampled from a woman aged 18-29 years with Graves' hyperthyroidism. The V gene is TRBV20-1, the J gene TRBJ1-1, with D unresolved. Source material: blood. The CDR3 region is CSARPVGEAFF. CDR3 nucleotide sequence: TGCAGTGCTAGACCTGTTGGTGAAGCTTTCTTT.